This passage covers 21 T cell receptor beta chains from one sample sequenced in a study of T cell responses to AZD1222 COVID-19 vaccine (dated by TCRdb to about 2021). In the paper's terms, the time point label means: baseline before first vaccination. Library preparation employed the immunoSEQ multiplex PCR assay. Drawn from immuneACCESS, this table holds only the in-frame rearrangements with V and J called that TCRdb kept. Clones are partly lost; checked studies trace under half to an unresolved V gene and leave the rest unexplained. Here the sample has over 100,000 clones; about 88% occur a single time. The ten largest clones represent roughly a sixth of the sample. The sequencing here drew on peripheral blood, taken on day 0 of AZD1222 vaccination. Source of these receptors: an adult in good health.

CDR3 region: CASSFTTGSKNIQYF. The CDR3 bases are TGTGCCAGCAGCTTCACGACAGGCTCCAAAAACATTCAGTACTTC. V usage is TRBV7-8 and J usage is TRBJ2-4; tentatively, D is TRBD1 (6 bases). Germline CDR1 reads SGHVS; CDR2 reads FQNEAQ. V lost 3 bases and J lost 2, with 11 bases in between. The CDR3 runs to 15 residues. Full variable domain (remainder filled in from reference TRBV7-8 and TRBJ2-4): GAGVSQSPRYKVAKRGQDVALRCDPISGHVSLFWYQQALGQGPEFLTYFQNEAQLDKSGLPSDRFFAERPEGSVSTLKIQRTQQEDSAVYLCASSFTTGSKNIQYFGAGTRLSVL.

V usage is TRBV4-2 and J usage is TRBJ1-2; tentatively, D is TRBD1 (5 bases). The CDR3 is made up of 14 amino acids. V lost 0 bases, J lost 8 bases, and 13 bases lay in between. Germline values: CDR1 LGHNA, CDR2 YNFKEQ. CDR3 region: CASSQDNKGPGYTF. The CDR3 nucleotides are TGTGCCAGCAGCCAAGATAATAAGGGGCCGGGCTACACCTTC.

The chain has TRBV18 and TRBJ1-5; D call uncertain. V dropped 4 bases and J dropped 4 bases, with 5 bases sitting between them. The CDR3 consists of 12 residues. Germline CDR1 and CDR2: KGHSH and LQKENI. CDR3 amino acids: CASSLANQPQHF. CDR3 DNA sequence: TGTGCCAGCTCACTTGCAAATCAGCCCCAGCATTTT.

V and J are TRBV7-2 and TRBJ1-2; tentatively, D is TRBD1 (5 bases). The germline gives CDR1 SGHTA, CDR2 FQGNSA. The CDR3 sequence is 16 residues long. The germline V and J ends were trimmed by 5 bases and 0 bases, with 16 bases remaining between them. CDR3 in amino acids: CASSVSGTLANYGYTF. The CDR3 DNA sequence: TGTGCCAGCAGCGTATCCGGGACTCTAGCTAACTATGGCTACACCTTC. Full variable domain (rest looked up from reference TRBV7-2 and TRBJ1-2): GAGVSQSPSNKVTEKGKDVELRCDPISGHTALYWYRQSLGQGLEFLIYFQGNSAPDKSGLPSDRFSAERTGGSVSTLTIQRTQQEDSAVYLCASSVSGTLANYGYTFGSGTRLTVV.

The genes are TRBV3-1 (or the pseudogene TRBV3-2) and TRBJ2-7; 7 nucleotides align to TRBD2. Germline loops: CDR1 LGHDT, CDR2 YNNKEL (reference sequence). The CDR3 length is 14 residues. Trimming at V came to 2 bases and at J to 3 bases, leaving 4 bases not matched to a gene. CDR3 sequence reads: CASSQTGGGYEQYF. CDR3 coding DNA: TGTGCCAGCAGCCAAACGGGGGGAGGCTACGAGCAGTACTTC.

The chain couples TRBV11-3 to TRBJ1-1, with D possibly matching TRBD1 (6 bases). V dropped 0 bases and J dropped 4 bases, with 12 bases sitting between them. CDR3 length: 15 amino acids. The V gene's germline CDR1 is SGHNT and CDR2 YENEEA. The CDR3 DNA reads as TGTGCCAGCAGCTTAGATTCACGGGGGGCCACTGAAGCTTTCTTT. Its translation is CASSLDSRGATEAFF.

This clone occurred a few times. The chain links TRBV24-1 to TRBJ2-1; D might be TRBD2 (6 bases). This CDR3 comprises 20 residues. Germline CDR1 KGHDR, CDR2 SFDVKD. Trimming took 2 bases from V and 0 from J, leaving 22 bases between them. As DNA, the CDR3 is TGTGCCACCAGTGATTCTCCGGGACTGGGGACCCTCAGCTCCTACAATGAGCAGTTCTTC. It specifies CATSDSPGLGTLSSYNEQFF.

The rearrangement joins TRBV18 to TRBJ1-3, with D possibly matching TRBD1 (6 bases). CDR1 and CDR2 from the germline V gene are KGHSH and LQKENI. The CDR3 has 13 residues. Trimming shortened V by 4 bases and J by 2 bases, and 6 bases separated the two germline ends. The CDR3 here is CASSQGAGNTIYF. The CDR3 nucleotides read TGTGCCAGCTCACAGGGGGCTGGAAACACCATATATTTT.

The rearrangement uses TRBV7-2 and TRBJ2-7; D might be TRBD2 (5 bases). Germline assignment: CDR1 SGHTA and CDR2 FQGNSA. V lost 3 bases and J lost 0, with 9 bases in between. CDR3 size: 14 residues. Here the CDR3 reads CASSFGLLSYEQYF. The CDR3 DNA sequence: TGTGCCAGCAGCTTCGGACTCCTCTCCTACGAGCAGTACTTC.

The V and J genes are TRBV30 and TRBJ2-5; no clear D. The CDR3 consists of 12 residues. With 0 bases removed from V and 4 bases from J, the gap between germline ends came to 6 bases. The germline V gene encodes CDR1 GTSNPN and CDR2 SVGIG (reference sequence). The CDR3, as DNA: TGTGCCTGGAGTGTAGACACAGAGACCCAGTACTTC. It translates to CAWSVDTETQYF.

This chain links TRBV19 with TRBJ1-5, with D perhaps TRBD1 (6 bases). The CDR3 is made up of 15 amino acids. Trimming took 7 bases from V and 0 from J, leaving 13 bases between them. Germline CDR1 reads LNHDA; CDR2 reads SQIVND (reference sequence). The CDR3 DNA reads TGTGCCAGTATTCAGGGAGGGGGTAGCAATCAGCCCCAGCATTTT. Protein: CASIQGGGSNQPQHF.

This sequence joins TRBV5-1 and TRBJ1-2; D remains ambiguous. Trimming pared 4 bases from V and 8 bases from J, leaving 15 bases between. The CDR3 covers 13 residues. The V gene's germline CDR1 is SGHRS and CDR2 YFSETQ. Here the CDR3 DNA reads TGCGCCAGCAGCCCCCGCCCGGGTGAAGGCTACACCTTC. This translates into CASSPRPGEGYTF.

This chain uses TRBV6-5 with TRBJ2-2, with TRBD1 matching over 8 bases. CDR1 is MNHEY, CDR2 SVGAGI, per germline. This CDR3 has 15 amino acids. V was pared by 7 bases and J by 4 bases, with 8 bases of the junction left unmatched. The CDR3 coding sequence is TGTGCCAGCATAGGGCAGGGGGCGCCCACCGGGGAGCTGTTTTTT. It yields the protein CASIGQGAPTGELFF.

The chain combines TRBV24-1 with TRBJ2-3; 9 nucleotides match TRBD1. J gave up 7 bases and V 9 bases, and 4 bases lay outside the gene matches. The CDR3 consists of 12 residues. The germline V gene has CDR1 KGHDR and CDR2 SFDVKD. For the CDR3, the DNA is TGTGCCACCGGACAGGGGACGAATACGCAGTATTTT. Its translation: CATGQGTNTQYF.

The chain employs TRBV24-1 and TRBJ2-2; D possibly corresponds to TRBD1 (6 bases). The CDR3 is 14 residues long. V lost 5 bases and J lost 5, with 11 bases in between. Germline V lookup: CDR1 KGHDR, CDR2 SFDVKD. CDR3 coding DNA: TGTGCCACCAGTGGTAGGGGGAATACCGGGGAGCTGTTTTTT. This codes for CATSGRGNTGELFF.

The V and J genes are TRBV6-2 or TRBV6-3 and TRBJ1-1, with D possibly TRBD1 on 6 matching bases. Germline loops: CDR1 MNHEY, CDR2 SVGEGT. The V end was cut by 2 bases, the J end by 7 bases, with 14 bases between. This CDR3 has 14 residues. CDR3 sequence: CASSYPRRTVEAFF. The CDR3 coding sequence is TGTGCCAGCAGTTACCCCAGACGGACAGTTGAAGCTTTCTTT.

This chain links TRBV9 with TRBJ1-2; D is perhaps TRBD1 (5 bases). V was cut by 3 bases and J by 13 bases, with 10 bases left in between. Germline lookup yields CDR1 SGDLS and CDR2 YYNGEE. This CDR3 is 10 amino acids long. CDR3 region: CASSGTSFTF. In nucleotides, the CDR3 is TGTGCCAGCAGCGGGACATCTTTCACCTTC.

The CDR3 sequence is CAWRGQAGQPQHF. CDR3 nucleotide sequence: TGTGCCTGGAGGGGACAGGCGGGTCAGCCCCAGCATTTT. V is TRBV30 and J is TRBJ1-5; 8 bases line up with TRBD1. The CDR3 is made up of 13 amino acids. With V trimmed by 3 bases and J by 6 bases, 4 bases remained unmatched. Germline CDR1 and CDR2: GTSNPN and SVGIG (reference sequence).

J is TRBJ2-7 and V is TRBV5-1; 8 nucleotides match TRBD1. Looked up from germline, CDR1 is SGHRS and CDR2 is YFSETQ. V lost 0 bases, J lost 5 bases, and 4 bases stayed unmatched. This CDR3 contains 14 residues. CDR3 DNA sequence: TGCGCCAGCAGCTTGGGACAGGGGCATCACGAGCAGTACTTC. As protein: CASSLGQGHHEQYF.

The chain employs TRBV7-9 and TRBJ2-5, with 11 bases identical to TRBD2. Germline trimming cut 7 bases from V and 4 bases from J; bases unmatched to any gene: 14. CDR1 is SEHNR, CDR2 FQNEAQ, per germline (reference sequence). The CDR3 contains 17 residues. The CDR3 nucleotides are TGTGCCAGCACCAAGTGGGCGGCTAGCGGGAGGTCAGAGACCCAGTACTTC. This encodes CASTKWAASGRSETQYF. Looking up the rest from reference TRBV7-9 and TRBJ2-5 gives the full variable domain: DTGVSQNPRHKITKRGQNVTFRCDPISEHNRLYWYRQTLGQGPEFLTYFQNEAQLEKSRLLSDRFSAERPKGSFSTLEIQRTEQGDSAMYLCASTKWAASGRSETQYFGPGTRLLVL.

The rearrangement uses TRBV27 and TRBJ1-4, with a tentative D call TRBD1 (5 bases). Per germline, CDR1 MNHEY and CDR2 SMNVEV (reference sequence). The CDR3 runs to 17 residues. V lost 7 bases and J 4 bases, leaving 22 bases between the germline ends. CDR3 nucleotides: TGTGCCAGCAACCCGTCCGCTCCGGGACGGAGTAATGAAAAACTGTTTTTT. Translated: CASNPSAPGRSNEKLFF.